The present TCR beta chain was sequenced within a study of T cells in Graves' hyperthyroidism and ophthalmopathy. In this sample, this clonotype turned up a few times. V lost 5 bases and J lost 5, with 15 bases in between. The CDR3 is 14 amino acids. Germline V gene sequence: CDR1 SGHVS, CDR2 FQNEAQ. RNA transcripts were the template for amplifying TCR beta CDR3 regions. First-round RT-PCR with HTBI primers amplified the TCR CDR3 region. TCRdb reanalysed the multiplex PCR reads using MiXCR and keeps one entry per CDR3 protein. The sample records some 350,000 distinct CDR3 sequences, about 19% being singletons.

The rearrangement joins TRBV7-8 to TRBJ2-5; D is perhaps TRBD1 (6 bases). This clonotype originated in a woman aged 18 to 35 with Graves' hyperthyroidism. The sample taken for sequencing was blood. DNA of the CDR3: TGTGCCAGCAGCGGGACAACCACGGTGGAGACCCAGTACTTC. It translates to CASSGTTTVETQYF.